This T cell receptor beta chain was observed in a study of PD-1 blockade in classical Hodgkin lymphoma. The study, taken as a whole, reports: Patients who initiated nivolumab within 1 year of ASCT were excluded. Whoever responded completely had baseline diversity much like that seen in newly diagnosed patients.

V lost 4 bases, J lost 9 bases, and 17 bases lay in between. In germline, CDR1 is SGHRS, CDR2 YFSETQ. The CDR3 totals 14 residues. Time point given: cycle 4 day 1 (C4D1), after more than five weeks of nivolumab. Every one of the patients relapsed after autologous stem cell transplantation (brentuximab vedotin exposure was variable). Worth noting for this clone: The antigen is unknown.

Assay used: immunoSEQ multiplex PCR; TCRdb lists only in-frame clones, some missing. The sample has about 90,000 clones; about 83% are singletons. Sequencing was performed on peripheral blood mononuclear cells (PBMCs), taken before the fourth cycle of nivolumab. The sequence derives from a human donor with classical Hodgkin lymphoma. The rearrangement links TRBV5-1 to TRBJ2-1, with D unclear. For the CDR3, the DNA is TGCGCCAGCAGCCCCTCCTTACTACGGGTTGAGCAGTTCTTC. This gives the protein CASSPSLLRVEQFF.